This T cell receptor beta chain was obtained from a study of tumor-infiltrating lymphocytes in primary liver carcinoma. Study as a whole: Samples returned roughly 3.65 to 7.13 million productive TCRbeta reads each. Read depth did not differ significantly between tissue types. Study conclusions and caveats: Tumor tissue displayed a significantly greater top-250-clone fraction than blood (p = 0.039).

This clonotype was picked up a small number of times. Antigen: not known. A clone one base away is much larger, so this may be a read error. Germline CDR1 reads MDHEN; CDR2 reads SYDVKM. This CDR3 region has 13 residues. Trimming took 7 bases from V and 4 from J, leaving 13 bases between them. The study co-extracted DNA and RNA from roughly 20-30 mg of unsorted bulk tissue. TCR beta cDNA was made from 500 ng total RNA with a constant-region primer. ARM-PCR, slightly modified, supplied the TCR beta libraries through three nested multiplex PCR rounds. The opening two PCR rounds, roughly 11 cycles each, paired TRBV1-TRBV30 forward primers with a C-beta reverse primer. TCRdb called the multiplex PCR reads again in MiXCR, with one record for every CDR3 protein. Found here are about 100,000 distinct CDR3 sequences, around 71% of them singletons; the top ten hold roughly 12%.

The chain combines TRBV28 with TRBJ2-5, with D uncertain. Source material: liver tumor tissue from sampling region 2. Subset here: tumor region T2, inferior pole. The receptor was derived from a woman aged 60-70 years with primary liver carcinoma and hepatitis B virus infection. In DNA, the CDR3 is TGTGCCAGCAACCCCCGTTCGTTAGAGACCCAGTACTTC. Translating gives CASNPRSLETQYF.